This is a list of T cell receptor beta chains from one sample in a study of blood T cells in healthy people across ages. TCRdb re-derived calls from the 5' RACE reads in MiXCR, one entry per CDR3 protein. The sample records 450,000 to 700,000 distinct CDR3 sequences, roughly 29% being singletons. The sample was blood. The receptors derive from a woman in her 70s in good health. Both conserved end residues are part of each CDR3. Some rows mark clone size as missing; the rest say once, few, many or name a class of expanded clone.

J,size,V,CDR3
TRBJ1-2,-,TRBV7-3,CASSSHPGRSPYGYTF
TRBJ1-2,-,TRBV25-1,CASSEDYRLPYGYTF
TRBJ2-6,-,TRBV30,CAWSAKVSGANVLTF
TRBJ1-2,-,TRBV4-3,CASSQGGFDYGYTF
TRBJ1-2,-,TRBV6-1,CASSGTGVDGYTF
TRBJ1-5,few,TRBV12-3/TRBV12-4,CASSLRGISNQPQHF
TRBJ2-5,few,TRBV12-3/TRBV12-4,CASSPGQSGQYF
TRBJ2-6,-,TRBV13,CASRGTGGANVLTF
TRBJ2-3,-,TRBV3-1,CASSQDFDPSTDTQYF
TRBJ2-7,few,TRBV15,CATSVRGRRTYEQYF
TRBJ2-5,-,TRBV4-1,CASSRYGLAGGETQYF
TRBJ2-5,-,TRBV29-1,CSHLDTLVQETQYF
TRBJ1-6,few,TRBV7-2,CASSLAAGRGRGNSPLHF
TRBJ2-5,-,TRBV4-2,CASSQPKGQETQYF
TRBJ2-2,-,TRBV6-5,CVSSYSALAGAGAGELFF
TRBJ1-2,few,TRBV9,CASSVAQGHGYTF
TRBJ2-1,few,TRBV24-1,CATSQGWSNEQFF
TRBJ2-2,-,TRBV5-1,CASSLTGLGGELFF
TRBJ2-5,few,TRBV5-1,CASMGGALQETQYF
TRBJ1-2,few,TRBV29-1,CSVSANYGYTF
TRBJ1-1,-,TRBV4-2,CASSQGNPGTVYYEAFF
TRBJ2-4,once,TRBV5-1,CASSLGGAGENIQYF
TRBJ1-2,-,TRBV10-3,CATQDGSNYGYTF
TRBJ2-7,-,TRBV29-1,CSVGDTNYEQYF
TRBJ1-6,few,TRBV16,CASSQSKNSPLHF
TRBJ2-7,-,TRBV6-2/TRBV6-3,CASSYRGTSGRNSYEQYF
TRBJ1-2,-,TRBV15,CATSRVGDRSYGYTF
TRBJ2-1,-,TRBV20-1,CSANPWDRGHNEQFF
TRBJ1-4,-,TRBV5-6,CASSLYRSEKLFF
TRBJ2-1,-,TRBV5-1,CASSLWGASYNEQFF
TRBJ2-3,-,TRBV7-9,CASSLASGDTDTQYF
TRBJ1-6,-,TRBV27,CASSSHRNSPLHF